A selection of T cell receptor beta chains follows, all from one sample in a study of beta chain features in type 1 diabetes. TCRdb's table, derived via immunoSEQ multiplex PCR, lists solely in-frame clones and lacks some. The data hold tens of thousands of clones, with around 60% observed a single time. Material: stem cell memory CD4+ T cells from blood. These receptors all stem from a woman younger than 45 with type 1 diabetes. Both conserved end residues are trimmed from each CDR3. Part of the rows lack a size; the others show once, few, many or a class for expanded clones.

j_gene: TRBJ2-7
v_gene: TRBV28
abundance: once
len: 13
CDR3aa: ASSSSGTGGHEQY

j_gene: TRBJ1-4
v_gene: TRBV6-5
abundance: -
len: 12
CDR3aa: ASKPGMAFEKLF

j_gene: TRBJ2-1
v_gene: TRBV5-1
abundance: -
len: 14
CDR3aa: ASSLATSGHGDEQF

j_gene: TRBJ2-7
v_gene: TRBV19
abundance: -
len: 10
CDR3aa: ASSQMRDEQY

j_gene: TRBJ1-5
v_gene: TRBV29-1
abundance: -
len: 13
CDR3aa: SVQYGQGNNQPQH

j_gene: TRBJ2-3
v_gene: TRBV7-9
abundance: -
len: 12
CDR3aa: ASSLIPTRDTQY

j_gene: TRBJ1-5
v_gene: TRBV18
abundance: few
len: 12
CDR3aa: ASSPNSRDQPQH

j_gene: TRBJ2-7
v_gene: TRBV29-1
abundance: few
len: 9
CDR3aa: SVGASYEQY

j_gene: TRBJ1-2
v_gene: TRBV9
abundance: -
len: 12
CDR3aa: ASSSHPGADGYT

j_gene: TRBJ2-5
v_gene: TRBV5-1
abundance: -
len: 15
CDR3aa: ASSWRAGQGAGETQY

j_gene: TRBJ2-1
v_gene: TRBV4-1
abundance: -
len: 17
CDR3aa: ASSQKAWLAGSSYNEQF

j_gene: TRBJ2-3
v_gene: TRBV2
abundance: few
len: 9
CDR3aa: ASDDRDPQY

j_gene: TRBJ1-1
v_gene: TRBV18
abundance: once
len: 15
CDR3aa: ASSLQGHPNTDTEAF

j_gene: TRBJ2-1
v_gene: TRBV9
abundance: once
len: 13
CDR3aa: ASSVFAGGTGEQF

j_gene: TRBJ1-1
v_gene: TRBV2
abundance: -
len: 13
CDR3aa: ASSELGARGTEAF

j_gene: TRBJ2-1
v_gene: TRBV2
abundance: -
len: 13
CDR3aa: ASSEAGSSYNEQF

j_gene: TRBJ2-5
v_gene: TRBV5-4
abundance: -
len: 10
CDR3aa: ASSLNSETQY

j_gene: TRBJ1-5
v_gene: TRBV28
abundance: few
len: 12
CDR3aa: ASRPTGSNQPQH

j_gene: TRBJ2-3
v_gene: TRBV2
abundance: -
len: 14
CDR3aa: ASSLPGELGTDTQY

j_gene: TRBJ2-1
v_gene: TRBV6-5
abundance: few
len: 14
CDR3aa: ASSYGGSGSPNEQF

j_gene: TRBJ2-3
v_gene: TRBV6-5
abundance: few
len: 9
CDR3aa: ASSQSDTQY

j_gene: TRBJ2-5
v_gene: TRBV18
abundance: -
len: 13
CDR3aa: ASSPIAGRLETQY

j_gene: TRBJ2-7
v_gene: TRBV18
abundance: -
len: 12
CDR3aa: ASSPREGPNEQY

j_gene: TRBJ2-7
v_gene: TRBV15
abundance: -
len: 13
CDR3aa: ATSRDGGTAGEQY

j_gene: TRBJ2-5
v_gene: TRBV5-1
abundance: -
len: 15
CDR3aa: ASSSPILRTSKETQY

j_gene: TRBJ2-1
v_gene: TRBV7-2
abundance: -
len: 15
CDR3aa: ASSLAGSGSSYNEQF

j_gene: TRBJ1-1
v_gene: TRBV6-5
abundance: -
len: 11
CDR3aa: ASSPDGVNRAF

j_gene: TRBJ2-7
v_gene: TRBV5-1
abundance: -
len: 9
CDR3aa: ASSQNYEQY

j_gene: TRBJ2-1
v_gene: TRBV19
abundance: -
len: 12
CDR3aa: ASRPGGPYNEQF

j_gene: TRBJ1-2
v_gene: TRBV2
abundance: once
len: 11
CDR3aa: ASGRTTAGGYT

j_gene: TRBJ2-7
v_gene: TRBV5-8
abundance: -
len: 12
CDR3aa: ASSLGTATYEQY

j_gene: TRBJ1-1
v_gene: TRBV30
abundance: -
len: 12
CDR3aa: AWSLVPGLIQAF

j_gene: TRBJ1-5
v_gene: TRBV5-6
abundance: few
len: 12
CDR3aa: ASSGRGSNQPQH

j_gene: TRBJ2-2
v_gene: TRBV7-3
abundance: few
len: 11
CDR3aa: ASSSSYTGELF

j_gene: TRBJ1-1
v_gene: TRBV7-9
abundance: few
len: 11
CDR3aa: ASSLQAATEAF

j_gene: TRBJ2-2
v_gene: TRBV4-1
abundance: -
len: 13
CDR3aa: ASSHGTAYTGELF

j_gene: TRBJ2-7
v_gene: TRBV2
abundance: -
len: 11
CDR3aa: ASSRELTYEQY

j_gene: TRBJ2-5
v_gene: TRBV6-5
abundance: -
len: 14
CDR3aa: ASSYSTSGSVETQY

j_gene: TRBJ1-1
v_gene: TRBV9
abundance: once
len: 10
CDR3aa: ASSGGDTEAF

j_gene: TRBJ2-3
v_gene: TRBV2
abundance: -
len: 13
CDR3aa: ASSGLAGVLDTQY

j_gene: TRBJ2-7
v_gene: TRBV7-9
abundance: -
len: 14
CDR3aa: ASSSSTLAGVAEQY

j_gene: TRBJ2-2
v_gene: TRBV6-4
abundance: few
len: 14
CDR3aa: ASSVNLAANTGELF

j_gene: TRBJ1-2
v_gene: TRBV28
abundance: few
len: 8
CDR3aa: ASGGYGYT

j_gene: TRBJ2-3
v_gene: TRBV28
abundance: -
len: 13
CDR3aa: ASRTSGRAPDTQY

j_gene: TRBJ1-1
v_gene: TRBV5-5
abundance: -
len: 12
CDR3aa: ASSLASASTEAF

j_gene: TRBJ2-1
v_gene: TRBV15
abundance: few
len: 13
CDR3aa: ATSSVTTGSNEQF

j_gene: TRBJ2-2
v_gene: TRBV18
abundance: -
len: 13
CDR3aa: ASSPGRENTGELF

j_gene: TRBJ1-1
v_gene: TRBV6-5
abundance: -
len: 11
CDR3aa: ASSYLRGPEAF

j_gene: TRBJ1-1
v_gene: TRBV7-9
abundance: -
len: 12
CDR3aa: ASSLEGGAVEAF

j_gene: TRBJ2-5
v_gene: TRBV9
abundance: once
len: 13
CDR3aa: ASSAGDRVQETQY

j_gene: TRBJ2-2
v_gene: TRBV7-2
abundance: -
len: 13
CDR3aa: ASSLGPGDTGELF

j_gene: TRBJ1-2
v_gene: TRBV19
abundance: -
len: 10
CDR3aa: ASSRQAYGYT

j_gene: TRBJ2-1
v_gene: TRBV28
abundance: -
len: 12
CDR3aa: ASSLSSGSIEQF